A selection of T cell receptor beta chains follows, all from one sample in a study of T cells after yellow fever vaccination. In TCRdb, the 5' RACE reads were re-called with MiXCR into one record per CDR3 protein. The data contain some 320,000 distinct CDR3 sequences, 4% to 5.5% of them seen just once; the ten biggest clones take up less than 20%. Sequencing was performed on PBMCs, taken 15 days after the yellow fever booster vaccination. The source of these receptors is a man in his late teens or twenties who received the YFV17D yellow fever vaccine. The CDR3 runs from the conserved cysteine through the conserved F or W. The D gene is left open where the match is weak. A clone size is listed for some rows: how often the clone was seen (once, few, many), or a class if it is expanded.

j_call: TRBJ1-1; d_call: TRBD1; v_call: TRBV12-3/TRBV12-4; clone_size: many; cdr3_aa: CASRGQSWNTEAFF; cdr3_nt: TGTGCCAGCAGGGGACAGAGCTGGAACACTGAAGCTTTCTTT
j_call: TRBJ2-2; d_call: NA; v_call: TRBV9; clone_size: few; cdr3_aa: CASSTRGLTGELFF; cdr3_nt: TGTGCCAGCAGCACTCGGGGGCTCACCGGGGAGCTGTTTTTT
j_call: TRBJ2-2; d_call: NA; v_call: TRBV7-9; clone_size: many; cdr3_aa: CASSLWTMNTGELFF; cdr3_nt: TGTGCCAGCAGCCTCTGGACGATGAACACCGGGGAGCTGTTTTTT
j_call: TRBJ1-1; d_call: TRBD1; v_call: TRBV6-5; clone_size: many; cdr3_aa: CASRTDRVGTEAFF; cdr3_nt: TGTGCCAGCAGGACTGACAGGGTGGGCACTGAAGCTTTCTTT
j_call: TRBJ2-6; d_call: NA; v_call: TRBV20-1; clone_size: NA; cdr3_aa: CSARVPTGANVLTF; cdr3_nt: TGCAGTGCTAGAGTTCCCACTGGGGCCAACGTCCTGACTTTC
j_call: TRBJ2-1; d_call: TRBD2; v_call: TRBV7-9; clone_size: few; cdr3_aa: CASSSSGGRYNEQFF; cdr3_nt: TGTGCCAGCAGTTCTAGCGGGGGCCGCTACAATGAGCAGTTCTTC
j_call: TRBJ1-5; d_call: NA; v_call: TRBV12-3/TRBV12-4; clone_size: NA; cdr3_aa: CASSAQFNQPQHF; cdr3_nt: TGTGCCAGCAGTGCACAGTTCAATCAGCCCCAGCATTTT
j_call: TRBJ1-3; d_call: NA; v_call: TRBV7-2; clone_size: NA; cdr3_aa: CASSSSPNSGNTIYF; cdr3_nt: TGTGCCAGCAGCTCCTCCCCAAACTCTGGAAACACCATATATTTT
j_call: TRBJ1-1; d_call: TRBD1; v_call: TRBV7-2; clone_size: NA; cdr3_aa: CAGVKGAATEAFF; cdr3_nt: TGTGCTGGGGTAAAGGGGGCTGCCACTGAAGCTTTCTTT
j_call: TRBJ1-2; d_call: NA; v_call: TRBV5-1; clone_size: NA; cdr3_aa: CASSLGQDNYGYTF; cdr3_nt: TGCGCCAGCAGCTTGGGTCAGGACAACTATGGCTACACCTTC
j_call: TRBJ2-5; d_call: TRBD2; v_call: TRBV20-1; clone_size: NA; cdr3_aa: CSARGGGRTQYF; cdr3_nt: TGCAGTGCTAGGGGCGGGGGAAGGACCCAGTACTTC
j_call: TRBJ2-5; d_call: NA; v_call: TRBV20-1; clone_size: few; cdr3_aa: CSAHQGFVETQYF; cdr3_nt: TGCAGTGCCCACCAGGGATTTGTAGAGACCCAGTACTTC
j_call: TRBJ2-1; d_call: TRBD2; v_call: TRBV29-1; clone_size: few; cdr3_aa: CSVFGTSGTNEQFF; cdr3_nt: TGCAGCGTTTTCGGGACTAGCGGGACCAATGAGCAGTTCTTC
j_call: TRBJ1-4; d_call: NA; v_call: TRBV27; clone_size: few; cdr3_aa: CASSLAGASNEKLFF; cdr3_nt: TGTGCCAGCAGTCTAGCCGGGGCCTCTAATGAAAAACTGTTTTTT
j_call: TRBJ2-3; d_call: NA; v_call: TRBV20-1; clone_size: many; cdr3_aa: CSPPQADTQYF; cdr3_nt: TGCAGTCCGCCCCAGGCAGATACGCAGTATTTT
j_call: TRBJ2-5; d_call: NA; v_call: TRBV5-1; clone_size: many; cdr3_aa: CASSSTQETQYF; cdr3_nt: TGTGCCAGCAGCTCAACCCAAGAGACCCAGTACTTC
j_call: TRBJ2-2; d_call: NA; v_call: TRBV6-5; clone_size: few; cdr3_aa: CASSYSRPTGELFF; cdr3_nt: TGTGCCAGCAGTTACTCGAGGCCCACCGGGGAGCTGTTTTTT
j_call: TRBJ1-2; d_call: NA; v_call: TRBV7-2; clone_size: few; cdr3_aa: CAIRSGGANYGYTF; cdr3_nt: TGTGCCATCCGTTCAGGAGGGGCCAACTATGGCTACACCTTC
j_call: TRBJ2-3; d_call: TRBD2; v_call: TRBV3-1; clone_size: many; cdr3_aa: CASSPRLAGGFTDTQYF; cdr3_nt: TGTGCCAGCAGCCCTAGACTAGCGGGGGGATTCACAGATACGCAGTATTTT
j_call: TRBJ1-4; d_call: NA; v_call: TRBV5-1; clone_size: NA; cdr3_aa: CASSLSPGATNEKLFF; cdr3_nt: TGCGCCAGCAGTTTATCGCCGGGAGCAACTAATGAAAAACTGTTTTTT
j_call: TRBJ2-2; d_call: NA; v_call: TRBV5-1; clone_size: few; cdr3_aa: CASSFRDTTGELFF; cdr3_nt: TGCGCCAGCAGCTTCCGGGACACCACCGGGGAGCTGTTTTTT
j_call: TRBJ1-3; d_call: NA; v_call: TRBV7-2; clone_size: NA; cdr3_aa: CASSPYQTGNTIYF; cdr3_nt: TGTGCCAGCAGCCCCTACCAGACTGGAAACACCATATATTTT
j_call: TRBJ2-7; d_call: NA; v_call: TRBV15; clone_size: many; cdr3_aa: CASRSASSYEQYF; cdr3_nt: TGTGCCAGTCGGTCGGCGAGTTCCTACGAGCAGTACTTC
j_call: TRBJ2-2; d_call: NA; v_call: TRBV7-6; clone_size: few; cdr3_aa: CASSMGHQDTGELFF; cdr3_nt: TGTGCCAGCAGCATGGGACACCAGGACACCGGGGAGCTGTTTTTT
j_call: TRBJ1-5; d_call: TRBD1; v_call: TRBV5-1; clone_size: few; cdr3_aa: CASSPGTVSNQPQHF; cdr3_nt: TGCGCCAGCAGCCCGGGGACAGTTAGCAATCAGCCCCAGCATTTT
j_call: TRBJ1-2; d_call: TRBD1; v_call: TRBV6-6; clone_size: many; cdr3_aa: CASRQDRTYYGYTF; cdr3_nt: TGTGCCAGCAGGCAGGACAGGACTTACTATGGCTACACCTTC
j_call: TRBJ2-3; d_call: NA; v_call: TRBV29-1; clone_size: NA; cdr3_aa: CSVHREYNPTDTQYF; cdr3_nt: TGCAGCGTTCATAGGGAGTATAACCCCACAGATACGCAGTATTTT
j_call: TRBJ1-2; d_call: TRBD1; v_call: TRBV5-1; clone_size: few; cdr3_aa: CASSPWGDRGYGYTF; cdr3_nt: TGCGCCAGCAGCCCATGGGGTGACAGGGGCTATGGCTACACCTTC
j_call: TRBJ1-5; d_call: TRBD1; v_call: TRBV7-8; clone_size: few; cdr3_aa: CASSSPIRQGSNSNQPQHF; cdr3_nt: TGTGCCAGCAGCTCCCCCATCCGACAGGGGTCAAATAGCAATCAGCCCCAGCATTTT
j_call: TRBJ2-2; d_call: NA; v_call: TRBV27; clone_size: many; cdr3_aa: CASSFPGGGELFF; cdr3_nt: TGTGCCAGCAGTTTTCCTGGTGGCGGGGAGCTGTTTTTT
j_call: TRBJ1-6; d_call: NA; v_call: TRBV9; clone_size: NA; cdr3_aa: CASSAGEYNSPLHF; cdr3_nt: TGTGCCAGCAGCGCAGGGGAGTATAATTCACCCCTCCACTTT
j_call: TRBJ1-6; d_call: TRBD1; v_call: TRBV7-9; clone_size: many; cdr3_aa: CASSLRDRANSPLHF; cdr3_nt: TGTGCCAGCAGCCTCCGGGACAGGGCTAATTCACCCCTCCACTTT
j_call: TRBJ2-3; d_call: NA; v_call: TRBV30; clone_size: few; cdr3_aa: CAWSVGARPSTDTQYF; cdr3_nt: TGTGCCTGGAGTGTAGGGGCTCGACCTAGCACAGATACGCAGTATTTT
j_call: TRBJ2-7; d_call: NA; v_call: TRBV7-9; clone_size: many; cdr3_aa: CASSLLPDSFEQYF; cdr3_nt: TGTGCCAGCAGCCTACTTCCTGACAGCTTCGAGCAGTACTTC
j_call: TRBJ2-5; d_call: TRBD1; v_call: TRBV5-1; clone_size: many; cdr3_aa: CASSQQGARETQYF; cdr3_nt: TGCGCCAGCAGCCAACAGGGGGCAAGGGAGACCCAGTACTTC
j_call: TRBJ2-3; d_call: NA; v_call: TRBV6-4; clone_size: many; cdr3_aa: CASSDEGGAADTQYF; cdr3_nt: TGTGCCAGCAGTGACGAGGGGGGGGCCGCAGATACGCAGTATTTT
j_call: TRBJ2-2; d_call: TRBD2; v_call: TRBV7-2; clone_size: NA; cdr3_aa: CASSSGGGASDTGELFF; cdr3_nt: TGTGCCAGCAGCTCAGGCGGGGGGGCCTCTGACACCGGGGAGCTGTTTTTT
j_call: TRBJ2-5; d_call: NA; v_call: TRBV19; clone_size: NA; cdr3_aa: CASRMRPRGTQYF; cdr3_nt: TGTGCCAGTAGGATGCGGCCGCGGGGGACCCAGTACTTC
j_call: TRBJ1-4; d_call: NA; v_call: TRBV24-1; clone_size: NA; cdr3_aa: CATSETGTVNEKLFF; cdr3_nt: TGTGCCACCAGTGAGACCGGGACTGTAAATGAAAAACTGTTTTTT
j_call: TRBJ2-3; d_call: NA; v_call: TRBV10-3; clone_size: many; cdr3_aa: CAIRDSSTDTQYF; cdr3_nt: TGTGCCATCCGGGACTCTAGCACAGATACGCAGTATTTT
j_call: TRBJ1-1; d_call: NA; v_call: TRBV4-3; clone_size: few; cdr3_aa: CASSQDGDITEAFF; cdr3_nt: TGCGCCAGCAGCCAAGATGGGGACATCACTGAAGCTTTCTTT
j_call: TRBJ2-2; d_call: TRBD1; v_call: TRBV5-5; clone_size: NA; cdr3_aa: CASSPRPTGVNTGELFF; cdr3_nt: TGTGCCAGCAGCCCACGACCGACAGGGGTTAACACCGGGGAGCTGTTTTTT
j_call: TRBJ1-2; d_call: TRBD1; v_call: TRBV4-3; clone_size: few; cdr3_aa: CASSLGQGDYYGYTF; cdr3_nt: TGCGCCAGCAGCCTAGGACAGGGGGATTACTATGGCTACACCTTC
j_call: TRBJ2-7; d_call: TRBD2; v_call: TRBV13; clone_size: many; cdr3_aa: CASSQGQGGTYEQYF; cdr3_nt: TGTGCCAGCAGCCAAGGGCAGGGAGGGACCTACGAGCAGTACTTC
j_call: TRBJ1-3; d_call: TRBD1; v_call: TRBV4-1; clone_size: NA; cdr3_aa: CASSQEIRDRRNTIYF; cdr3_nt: TGCGCCAGCAGCCAAGAGATTCGGGACAGGAGAAACACCATATATTTT
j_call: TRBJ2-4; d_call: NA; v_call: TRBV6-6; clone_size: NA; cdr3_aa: CASSSSPLGTLENIQYF; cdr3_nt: TGTGCCAGCAGTTCTTCCCCCCTGGGGACGTTAGAAAACATTCAGTACTTC
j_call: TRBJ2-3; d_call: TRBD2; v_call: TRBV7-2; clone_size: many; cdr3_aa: CASSSSGGGTDTQYF; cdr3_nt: TGTGCCAGCAGCTCTAGCGGGGGGGGGACAGATACGCAGTATTTT
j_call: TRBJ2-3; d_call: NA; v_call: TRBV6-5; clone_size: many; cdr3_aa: CASSPGHGSTDTQYF; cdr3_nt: TGTGCCAGCAGTCCAGGACACGGCAGCACAGATACGCAGTATTTT
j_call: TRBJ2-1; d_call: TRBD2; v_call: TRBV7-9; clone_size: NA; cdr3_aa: CASSRWSGGDNEQFF; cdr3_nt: TGTGCCAGCAGCCGGTGGAGCGGGGGGGACAATGAGCAGTTCTTC
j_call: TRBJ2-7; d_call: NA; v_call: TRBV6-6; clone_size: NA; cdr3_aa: CASSTGASNEQYF; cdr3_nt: TGTGCCAGCAGTACGGGGGCCAGCAACGAGCAGTACTTC
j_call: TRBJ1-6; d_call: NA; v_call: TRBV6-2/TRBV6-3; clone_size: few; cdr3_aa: CASSSGVLYSPLHF; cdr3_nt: TGTGCCAGCAGTTCCGGCGTCCTCTATTCACCCCTCCACTTT
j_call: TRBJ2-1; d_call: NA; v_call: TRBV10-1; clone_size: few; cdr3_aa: CASSAHLSKNNEQFF; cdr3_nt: TGCGCCAGCAGTGCCCACCTATCAAAGAACAATGAGCAGTTCTTC
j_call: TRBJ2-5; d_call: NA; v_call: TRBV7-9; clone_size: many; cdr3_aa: CASSLLGRGETQYF; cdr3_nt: TGTGCCAGCAGCTTACTTGGCAGGGGAGAGACCCAGTACTTC
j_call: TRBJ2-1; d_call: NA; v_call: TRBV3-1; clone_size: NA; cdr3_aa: CASSHLMGFEQFF; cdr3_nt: TGTGCCAGCAGCCACCTCATGGGTTTTGAGCAGTTCTTC
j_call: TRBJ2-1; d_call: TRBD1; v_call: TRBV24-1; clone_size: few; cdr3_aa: CATSDRRQGAYNEQFF; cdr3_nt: TGTGCCACCAGTGATCGACGACAGGGGGCTTACAATGAGCAGTTCTTC
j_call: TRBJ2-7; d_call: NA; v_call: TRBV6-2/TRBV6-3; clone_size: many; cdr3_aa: CASSEPGSSYEQYF; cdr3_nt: TGTGCCAGCAGTGAACCCGGGTCCTCCTACGAGCAGTACTTC
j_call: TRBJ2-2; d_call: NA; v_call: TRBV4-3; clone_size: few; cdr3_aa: CASSPQYRAGELFF; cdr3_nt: TGCGCCAGCAGCCCTCAGTATCGTGCCGGGGAGCTGTTTTTT
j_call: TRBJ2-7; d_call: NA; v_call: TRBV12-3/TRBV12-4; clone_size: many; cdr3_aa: CASSFVQNYEQYF; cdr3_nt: TGTGCCAGCAGTTTTGTTCAGAACTACGAGCAGTACTTC
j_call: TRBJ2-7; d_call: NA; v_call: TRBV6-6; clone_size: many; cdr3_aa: CASSYGSGGEQYF; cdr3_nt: TGTGCCAGCAGTTACGGGTCGGGTGGGGAGCAGTACTTC
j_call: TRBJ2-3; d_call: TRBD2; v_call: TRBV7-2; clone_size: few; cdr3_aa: CASSLPAGATDTQYF; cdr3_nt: TGTGCCAGCAGCTTACCAGCGGGGGCCACAGATACGCAGTATTTT